The TCR beta chain under discussion was sequenced for a study of blood T cell repertoires in COVID-19 (dated by TCRdb to about 2020). Regarding the complete study: Collaborator samples came from the United States, Italy and Spain and covered acute and convalescent phases of COVID-19. The prospective study material was composed of cDNA or gDNA derived from T cells, B-cell-depleted T cells, or PBMCs. The dataset comprised deeply sampled blood TCRbeta repertoires from subjects exposed to, actively infected with, or recovered from COVID-19. The repertoires were released in a freely available public database intended as a resource for research on the immune response to SARS-CoV-2. Samples were obtained from the ongoing ImmuneRACE study (first 160 participants) and from over a thousand subjects provided by 6 global collaborators. Sample metadata almost always included a de-identified subject ID, COVID-19 status, age in years and sex. Where HLA class I and class II types were available, the types were taken from metadata supplied by the sample provider, not from assay-based typing.

Each collaborating institution followed its own protocols to collect whole blood in K2EDTA tubes. Collaborator samples were shipped for TCRbeta analysis as frozen whole blood, isolated PBMCs, or DNA extracted from either sample type. Taken from the germline V gene, the CDR1 and CDR2 loops are SNHLY and FYNNEI. Ends trimmed: V by 5 bases, J by 4 bases; bases unmatched to a gene: 10. The CDR3 covers 16 residues, taking in both the cysteine and the phenylalanine. This entry keeps only the CDR3 DNA: 48 bases, framed from base 1. As for this clone: Its antigen remains unidentified. Nothing much larger sits one base from this clone, and base qualities are not available.

TCRbeta CDR3 regions were amplified from genomic DNA using the immunoSEQ Assay, a bias-controlled multiplex PCR. As for the authors' bioinformatics: Nucleated cell counts per sample were estimated from amplification of reference gene primers within the assay. To quantify the absolute abundance of each unique TCRbeta CDR3 rearrangement, sequence reads were collapsed and filtered. For each sample, productive Simpson clonality was calculated by taking the square root of Simpson's diversity index across productive rearrangements. Drawn from immuneACCESS, this table holds only the in-frame rearrangements with V and J called that TCRdb kept. Clones are partly lost; checked studies trace under half to an unresolved V gene and leave the rest unexplained. V, J and clone size were drawn from that table, and D and trimming were deduced from the DNA. This sample gives roughly 410,000 clones in total; roughly nine tenths of them show up just once. The ten largest account for more than 1% of the sample.

General conclusions and limits of the study: The quantity of clinical and demographic metadata differed by source and by participant and was supplied without curation.

The rearrangement combines TRBV2 with TRBJ1-4; 7 middle bases align to TRBD1. The sequenced sample consisted of peripheral blood. The origin of this receptor is a man aged 40-50 years with acute or convalescent COVID-19. The DNA sequence follows: TGTGCCAGCAGTCCCCTTGAGGGACAGCGTAATGAAAAACTGTTTTTT. This is translated as CASSPLEGQRNEKLFF.